This TCR beta chain emerged from a study of Ad26.COV2.S vaccination and SARS-CoV-2 variants. Study-wide context: The study gave Ad26.COV2.S intramuscularly, once or twice 56 days apart. Notes on the study in general: Breadth and depth estimates from TCRs may understate total T cell responses. Spike-specific TCR breadth was greater in vaccine than placebo recipients.

V lost 5 bases and J lost 3, with 8 bases in between. The CDR3 has 12 amino acids. In germline, CDR1 is MDHEN, CDR2 SYDVKM. Clones were read by immunoSEQ multiplex PCR, and TCRdb kept only the in-frame ones, dropping some. The sample has roughly 460,000 clones; 80% to 90% are singletons. As to treatment: roughly 20 received Ad26.COV2.S at low or high dose, single or two shots; five or six received placebo; per-sample allocation not given. Samples were taken on day 63 after the first vaccine or placebo injection. An adult of 18-55 years in Boston served as donor. Remarks on this clone: The target antigen is unknown.

The clonotype was recovered from a person between 18 and 65 years old who received the Ad26.COV2.S COVID-19 vaccine or a placebo. Material: peripheral blood, obtained in a trial of Ad26.COV2.S vaccine versus placebo. The chain uses TRBV28 and TRBJ2-7; a possible D gene is TRBD2 (6 bases). The CDR3 reads CASSRRDYEQYF. The DNA of the CDR3 is TGTGCCAGCAGTCGGAGGGACTACGAGCAGTACTTC.